This T cell receptor beta chain was identified during a study of T cell responses to AZD1222 COVID-19 vaccine. Overall study results and limits: Clonal diversity was possibly underestimated, and the donors were mostly white British, with more females.

Sequencing was performed with immunoSEQ multiplex PCR; in TCRdb, only in-frame clones are kept and a portion is missing. The table lists roughly 180,000 clones, about nine tenths of them singletons. Germline values: CDR1 SGHRS, CDR2 YFSETQ. The CDR3 has 12 amino acids. Trimming shortened V by 0 bases and J by 1 base, and 1 base separated the two germline ends. Regarding this clone: Its specificity is unknown.

This material consisted of peripheral blood, taken 28 days after the second AZD1222 dose. The chain links TRBV5-1 to TRBJ2-5; D unclear. The source is an adult who received the AZD1222 COVID-19 vaccine. CDR3 protein: CASSLAQETQYF. The CDR3 DNA follows: TGCGCCAGCAGCTTGGCCCAAGAGACCCAGTACTTC.